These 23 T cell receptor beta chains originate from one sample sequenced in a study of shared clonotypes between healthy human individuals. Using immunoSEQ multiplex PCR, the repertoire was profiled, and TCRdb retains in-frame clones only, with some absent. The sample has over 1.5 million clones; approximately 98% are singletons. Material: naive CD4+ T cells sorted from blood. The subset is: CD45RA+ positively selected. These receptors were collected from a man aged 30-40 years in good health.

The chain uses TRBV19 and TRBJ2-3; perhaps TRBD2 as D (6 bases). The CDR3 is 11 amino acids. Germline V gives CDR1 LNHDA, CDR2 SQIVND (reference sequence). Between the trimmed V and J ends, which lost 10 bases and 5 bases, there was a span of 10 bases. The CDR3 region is CATAAGDTQYF. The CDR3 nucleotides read TGTGCCACCGCAGCGGGAGATACGCAGTATTTT.

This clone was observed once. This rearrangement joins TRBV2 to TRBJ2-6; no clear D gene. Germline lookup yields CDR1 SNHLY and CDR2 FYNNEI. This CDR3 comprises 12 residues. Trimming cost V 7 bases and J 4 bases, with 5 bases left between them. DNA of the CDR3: TGTGCCAGCACTTACGGGGCCAACGTCCTGACTTTC. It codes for CASTYGANVLTF.

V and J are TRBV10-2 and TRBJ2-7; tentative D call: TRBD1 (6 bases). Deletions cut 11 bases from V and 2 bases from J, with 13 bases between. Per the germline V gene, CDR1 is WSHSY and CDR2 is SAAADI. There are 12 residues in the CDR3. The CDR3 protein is CAVRWDTYEQYF. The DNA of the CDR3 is TGCGCCGTTAGGTGGGACACCTACGAGCAGTACTTC.

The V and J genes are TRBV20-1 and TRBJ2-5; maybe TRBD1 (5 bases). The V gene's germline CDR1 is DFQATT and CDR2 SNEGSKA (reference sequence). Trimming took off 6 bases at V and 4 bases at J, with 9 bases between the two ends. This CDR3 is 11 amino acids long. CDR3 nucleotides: TGCAGTGCCGACAGTCTAGAGACCCAGTACTTC. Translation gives CSADSLETQYF.

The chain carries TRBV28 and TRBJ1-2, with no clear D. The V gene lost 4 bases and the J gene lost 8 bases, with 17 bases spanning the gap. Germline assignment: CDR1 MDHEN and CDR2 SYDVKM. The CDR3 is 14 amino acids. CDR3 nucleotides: TGTGCCAGCAGTTCGGGCCCTCTCCCCTCCGGCTACACCTTC. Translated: CASSSGPLPSGYTF.

In DNA, the CDR3 is TGTGCCAGCAGCCAGGACAGAGATCAGCCCCAGCATTTT. Its translation is CASSQDRDQPQHF. This sequence joins TRBV7-9 and TRBJ1-5, with D possibly being TRBD1 (6 bases). Germline V CDR1 and CDR2: SEHNR, FQNEAQ (reference sequence). The CDR3 length is 13 residues. Trimming took off 5 bases at V and 5 bases at J, with 10 bases between the two ends.

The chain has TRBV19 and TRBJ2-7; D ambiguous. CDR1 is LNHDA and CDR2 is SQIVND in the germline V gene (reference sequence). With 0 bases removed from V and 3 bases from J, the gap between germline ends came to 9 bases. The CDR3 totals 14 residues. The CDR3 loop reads CASSIDSGFYEQYF. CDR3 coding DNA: TGTGCCAGTAGTATAGATTCAGGTTTCTACGAGCAGTACTTC.

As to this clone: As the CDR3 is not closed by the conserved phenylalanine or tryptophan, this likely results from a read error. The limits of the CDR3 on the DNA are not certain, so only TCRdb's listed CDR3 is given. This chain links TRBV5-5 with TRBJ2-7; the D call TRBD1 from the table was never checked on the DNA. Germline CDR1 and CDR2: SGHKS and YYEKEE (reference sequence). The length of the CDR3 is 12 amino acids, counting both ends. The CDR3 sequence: CASSKEQGLGVP.

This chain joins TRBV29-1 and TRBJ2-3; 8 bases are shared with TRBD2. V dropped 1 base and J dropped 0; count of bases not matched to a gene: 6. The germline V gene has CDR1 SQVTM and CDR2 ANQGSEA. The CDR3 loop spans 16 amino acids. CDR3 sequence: CSVEGRLASSTDTQYF. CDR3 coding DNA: TGCAGCGTTGAAGGCCGACTAGCGTCTAGCACAGATACGCAGTATTTT.

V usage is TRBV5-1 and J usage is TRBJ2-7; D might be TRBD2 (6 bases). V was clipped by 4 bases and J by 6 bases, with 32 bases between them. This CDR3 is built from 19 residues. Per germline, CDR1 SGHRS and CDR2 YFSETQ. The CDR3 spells CASSAGRVYRTRGGGEQYF. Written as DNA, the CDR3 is TGCGCCAGCAGCGCCGGGCGGGTTTACCGTACAAGGGGAGGAGGCGAGCAGTACTTC.

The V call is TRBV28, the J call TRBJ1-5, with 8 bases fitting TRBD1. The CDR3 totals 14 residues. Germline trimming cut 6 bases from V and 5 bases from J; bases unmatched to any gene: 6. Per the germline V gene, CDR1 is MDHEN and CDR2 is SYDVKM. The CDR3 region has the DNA TGTGCCAGCAGGGTGGGACAGGCCTATCAGCCCCAGCATTTT. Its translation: CASRVGQAYQPQHF. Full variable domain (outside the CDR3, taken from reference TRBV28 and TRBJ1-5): DVKVTQSSRYLVKRTGEKVFLECVQDMDHENMFWYRQDPGLGLRLIYFSYDVKMKEKGDIPEGYSVSREKKERFSLILESASTNQTSMYLCASRVGQAYQPQHFGDGTRLSIL.

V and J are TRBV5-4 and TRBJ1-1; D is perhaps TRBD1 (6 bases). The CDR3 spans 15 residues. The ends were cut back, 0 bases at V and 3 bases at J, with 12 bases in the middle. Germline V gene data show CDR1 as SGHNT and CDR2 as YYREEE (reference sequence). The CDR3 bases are TGTGCCAGCAGCTTGGAAGGCAGGGGTTACACTGAAGCTTTCTTT. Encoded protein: CASSLEGRGYTEAFF.

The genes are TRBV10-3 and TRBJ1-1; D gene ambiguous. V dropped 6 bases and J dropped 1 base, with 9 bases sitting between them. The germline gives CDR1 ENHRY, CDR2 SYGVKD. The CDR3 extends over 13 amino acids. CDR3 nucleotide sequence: TGTGCCATCAGGCCAACAGAGAACACTGAAGCTTTCTTT. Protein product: CAIRPTENTEAFF.

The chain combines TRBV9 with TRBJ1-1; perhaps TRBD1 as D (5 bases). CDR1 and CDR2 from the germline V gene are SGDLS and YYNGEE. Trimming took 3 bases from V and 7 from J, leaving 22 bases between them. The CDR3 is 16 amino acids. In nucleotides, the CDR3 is TGTGCCAGCAGCGGACACGGGACCGGCCCTAAGGGTGAAGCTTTCTTT. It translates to CASSGHGTGPKGEAFF.

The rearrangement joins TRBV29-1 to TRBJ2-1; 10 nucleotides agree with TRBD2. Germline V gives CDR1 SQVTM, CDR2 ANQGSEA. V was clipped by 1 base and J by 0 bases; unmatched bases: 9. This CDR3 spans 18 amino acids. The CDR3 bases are TGCAGCGTTGAAGGGCTAGCGGGAGATTCGAGCTCCTACAATGAGCAGTTCTTC. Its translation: CSVEGLAGDSSSYNEQFF.

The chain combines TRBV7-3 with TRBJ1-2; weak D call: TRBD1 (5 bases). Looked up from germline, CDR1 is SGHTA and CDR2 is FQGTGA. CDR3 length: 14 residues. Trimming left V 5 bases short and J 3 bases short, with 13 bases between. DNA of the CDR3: TGTGCCAGCAGCGCCCTTGGGGGAGACTATGGCTACACCTTC. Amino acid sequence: CASSALGGDYGYTF.

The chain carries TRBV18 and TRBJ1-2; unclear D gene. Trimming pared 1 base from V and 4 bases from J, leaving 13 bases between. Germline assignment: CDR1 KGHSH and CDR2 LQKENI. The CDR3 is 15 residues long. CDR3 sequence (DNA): TGTGCCAGCTCACCACAGAGACGGCTGATCTATGGCTACACCTTC. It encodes CASSPQRRLIYGYTF.

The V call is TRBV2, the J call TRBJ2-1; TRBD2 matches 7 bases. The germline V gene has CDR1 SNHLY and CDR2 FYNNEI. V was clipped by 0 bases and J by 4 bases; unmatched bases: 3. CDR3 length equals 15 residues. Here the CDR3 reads CASSEAGGRYNEQFF. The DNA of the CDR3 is TGTGCCAGCAGTGAAGCGGGAGGGAGATACAATGAGCAGTTCTTC.

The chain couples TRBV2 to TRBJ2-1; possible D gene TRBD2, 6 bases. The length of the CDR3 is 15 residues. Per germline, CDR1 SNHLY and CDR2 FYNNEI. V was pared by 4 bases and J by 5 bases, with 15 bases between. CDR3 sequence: CASSVLGGDNNEQFF. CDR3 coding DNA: TGTGCCAGCAGTGTTTTGGGAGGTGACAACAATGAGCAGTTCTTC.

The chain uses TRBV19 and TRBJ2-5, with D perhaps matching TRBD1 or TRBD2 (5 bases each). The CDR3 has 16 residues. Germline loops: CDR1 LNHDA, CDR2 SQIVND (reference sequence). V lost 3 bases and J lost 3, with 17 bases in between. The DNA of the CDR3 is TGTGCCAGTAGTATGGGTCCAGGGAGTATCAAAGAGACCCAGTACTTC. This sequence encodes CASSMGPGSIKETQYF.

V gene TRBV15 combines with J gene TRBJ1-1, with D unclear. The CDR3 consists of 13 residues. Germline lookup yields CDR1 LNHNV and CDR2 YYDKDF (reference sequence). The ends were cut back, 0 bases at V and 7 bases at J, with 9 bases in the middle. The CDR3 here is CATSREKSVEAFF. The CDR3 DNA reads TGTGCCACCAGCAGAGAAAAGTCAGTTGAAGCTTTCTTT.

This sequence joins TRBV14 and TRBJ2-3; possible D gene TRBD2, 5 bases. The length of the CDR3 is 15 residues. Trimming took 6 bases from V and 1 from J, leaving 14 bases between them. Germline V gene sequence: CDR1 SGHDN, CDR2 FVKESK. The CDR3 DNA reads TGTGCCAGCAGTTACCGAACGAGGGGCACAGATACGCAGTATTTT. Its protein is CASSYRTRGTDTQYF. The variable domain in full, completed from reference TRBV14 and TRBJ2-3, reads EAGVTQFPSHSVIEKGQTVTLRCDPISGHDNLYWYRRVMGKEIKFLLHFVKESKQDESGMPNNRFLAERTGGTYSTLKVQPAELEDSGVYFCASSYRTRGTDTQYFGPGTRLTVL.

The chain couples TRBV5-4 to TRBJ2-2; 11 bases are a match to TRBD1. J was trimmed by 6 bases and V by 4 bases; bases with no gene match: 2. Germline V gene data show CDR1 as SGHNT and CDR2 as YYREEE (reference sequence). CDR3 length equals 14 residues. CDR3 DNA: TGTGCCAGCAGCCAGGGACAGGGGGCCGGGGAGCTGTTTTTT. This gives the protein CASSQGQGAGELFF.